The following is a TCR beta chain sequence with its context. This CDR3 contains 14 residues. The germline gives CDR1 MDHEN, CDR2 SYDVKM. V was pared by 8 bases and J by 1 base, with 14 bases between. These data come from a study of siplizumab effects on memory and regulatory T cells. Profiling relied on immunoSEQ multiplex PCR, and the TCRdb table lists in-frame clones only, not all of them. The repertoire has around 95,000 clones, around 92% of them found once; the top ten carry over 0.12%. The sample comprised CD4+ T cells sorted from blood. The chain links TRBV28 to TRBJ1-1; D is undetermined. This TCR was sampled from a human donor in good health. DNA for the CDR3: TGTGCCAGCCCCCCTCCGGGGAGGAACACTGAAGCTTTCTTT. This encodes CASPPPGRNTEAFF.